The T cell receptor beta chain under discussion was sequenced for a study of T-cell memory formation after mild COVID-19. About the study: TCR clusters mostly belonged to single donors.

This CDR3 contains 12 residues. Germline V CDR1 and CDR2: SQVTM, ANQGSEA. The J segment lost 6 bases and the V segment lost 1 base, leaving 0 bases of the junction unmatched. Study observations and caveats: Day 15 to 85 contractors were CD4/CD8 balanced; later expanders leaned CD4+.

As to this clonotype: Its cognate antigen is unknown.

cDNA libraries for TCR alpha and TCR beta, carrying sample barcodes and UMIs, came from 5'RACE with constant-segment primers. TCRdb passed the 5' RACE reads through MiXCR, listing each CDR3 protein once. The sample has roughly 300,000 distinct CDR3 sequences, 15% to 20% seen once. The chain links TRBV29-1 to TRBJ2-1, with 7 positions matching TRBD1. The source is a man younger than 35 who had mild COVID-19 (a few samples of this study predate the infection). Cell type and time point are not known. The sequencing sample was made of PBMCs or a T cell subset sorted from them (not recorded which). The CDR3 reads CSVEGDSNEQFF. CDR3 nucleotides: TGCAGCGTTGAAGGGGACAGCAATGAGCAGTTCTTC.